This T cell receptor beta chain stems from a study of CD8+ T cells in alopecia areata. The study's findings and limits: Treatment with tofacitinib significantly lowered scalp clonality and reduced expanded CD8+ clones among the top 100.

This clone was detected only once. What it binds is unknown. cDNA prepared by RNA extraction and subsequent reverse transcription served as the template for sequencing. Here immunoSEQ multiplex PCR was the method, and the copy in TCRdb shows in-frame clones only, minus some. The sample consists of 200,000 to 250,000 clones, more than 45% of them appearing once. As for treatment: oral pan-JAK inhibitor, 5-10 mg twice daily. Alopecia areata patients gave lesional scalp punch biopsies and peripheral blood samples. This clonotype was sampled from a human donor with alopecia areata. This specimen was CD4+ T cells sorted from blood, taken at week 4, from a patient treated with tofacitinib.

The chain's CDR3 is CASSLKGAQPQHF. CDR3 DNA sequence: TGTGCCAGCAGCCTAAAGGGGGCCCAGCCCCAGCATTTT. The chain joins TRBV7-6 to TRBJ1-5; 7 nucleotides agree with TRBD1. The CDR3 is 13 amino acids. From germline, CDR1 is SGHVS and CDR2 FNYEAQ. V was clipped by 5 bases and J by 7 bases; unmatched bases: 5. Together with reference TRBV7-6 and TRBJ1-5, the CDR3 gives the full variable domain: GAGVSQSPRYKVTKRGQDVALRCDPISGHVSLYWYRQALGQGPEFLTYFNYEAQQDKSGLPNDRFSAERPEGSISTLTIQRTEQRDSAMYRCASSLKGAQPQHFGDGTRLSIL.